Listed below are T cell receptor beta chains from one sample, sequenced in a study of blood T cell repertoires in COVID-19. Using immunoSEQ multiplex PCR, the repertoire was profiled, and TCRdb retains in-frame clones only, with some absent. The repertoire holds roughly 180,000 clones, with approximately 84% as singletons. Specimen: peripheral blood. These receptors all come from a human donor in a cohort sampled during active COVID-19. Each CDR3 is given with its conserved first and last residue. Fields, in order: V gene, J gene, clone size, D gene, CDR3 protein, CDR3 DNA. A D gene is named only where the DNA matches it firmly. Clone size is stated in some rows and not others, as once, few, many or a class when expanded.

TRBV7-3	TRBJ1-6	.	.	CASSSSYNSPLHF	TGTGCCAGCTCGTCCTCCTATAATTCACCCCTCCACTTT
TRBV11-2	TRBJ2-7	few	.	CASSLEGGGPHYEQYF	TGTGCCAGCAGCTTAGAGGGAGGGGGACCTCACTACGAGCAGTACTTC
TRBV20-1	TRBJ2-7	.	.	CSASYRDPPYEQYF	TGCAGTGCTAGTTACAGGGACCCGCCCTACGAGCAGTACTTC
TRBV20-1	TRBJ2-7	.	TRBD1	CSASDRAYEQYF	TGCAGTGCTAGTGACAGGGCTTACGAGCAGTACTTC
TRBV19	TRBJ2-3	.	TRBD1	CASSKAGQGVRGDTQYF	TGTGCCAGTAGTAAGGCGGGACAGGGGGTCAGAGGAGATACGCAGTATTTT
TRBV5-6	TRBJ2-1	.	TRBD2	CASSLPRGLAVNEQFF	TGTGCCAGCAGCTTGCCGAGGGGACTAGCGGTCAATGAGCAGTTCTTC
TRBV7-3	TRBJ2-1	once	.	CASSLSVEGSGQQFF	TGTGCCAGCAGCTTAAGCGTGGAGGGCTCCGGACAGCAGTTCTTC
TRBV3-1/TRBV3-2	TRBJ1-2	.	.	CASSQGEGGNYGYTF	TGTGCCAGCAGCCAGGGGGAGGGGGGAAACTATGGCTACACCTTC
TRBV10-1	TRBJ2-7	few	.	CASSESIGGYEQYF	TGCGCCAGCAGTGAGTCGATTGGCGGGTACGAGCAGTACTTC
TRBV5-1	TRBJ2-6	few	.	CASSLASDASGANVLTF	TGCGCCAGCAGCTTGGCCAGCGACGCCTCTGGGGCCAACGTCCTGACTTTC
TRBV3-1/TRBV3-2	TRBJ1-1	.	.	CASSQSPDSVMNTEAFF	TGTGCCAGCAGCCAATCCCCAGACAGTGTCATGAACACTGAAGCTTTCTTT
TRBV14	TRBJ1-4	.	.	CASSQGGPRDEKLFF	TGTGCCAGCAGCCAAGGGGGGCCACGAGATGAAAAACTGTTTTTT
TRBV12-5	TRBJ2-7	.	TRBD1	CASETGTGGGEQYF	TGTGCTAGTGAGACCGGGACAGGGGGTGGAGAGCAGTACTTC
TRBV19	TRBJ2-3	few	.	CASSQLGGDTQYF	TGTGCCAGTAGTCAACTAGGAGGAGATACGCAGTATTTT
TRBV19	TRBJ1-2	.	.	CASSIGEARYGYTF	TGTGCCAGTAGTATAGGAGAAGCCCGCTATGGCTACACCTTC
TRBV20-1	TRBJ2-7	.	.	CSASASSYEQYF	TGCAGTGCTAGTGCGAGTTCCTACGAGCAGTACTTC
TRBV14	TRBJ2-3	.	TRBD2	CASSKVGGSTDTQYF	TGTGCCAGCAGCAAAGTGGGGGGGAGCACAGATACGCAGTATTTT
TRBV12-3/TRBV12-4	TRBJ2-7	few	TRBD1	CASRGQGIYEQYF	TGTGCCAGCAGGGGACAGGGCATCTACGAGCAGTACTTC
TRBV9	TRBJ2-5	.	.	CASSDLSDVETQYF	TGTGCCAGCAGCGACTTAAGCGACGTAGAGACCCAGTACTTC
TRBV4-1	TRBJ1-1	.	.	CASSQVGGLNTEAFF	TGCGCCAGCAGCCAAGTTGGCGGTCTGAACACTGAAGCTTTCTTT
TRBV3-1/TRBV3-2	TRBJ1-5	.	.	CASSQDPLQPQHF	TGTGCCAGCAGCCAAGATCCTCTTCAGCCCCAGCATTTT
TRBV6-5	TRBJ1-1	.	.	CASSRQTGMNTEAFF	TGTGCCAGCAGCCGACAGACCGGAATGAACACTGAAGCTTTCTTT
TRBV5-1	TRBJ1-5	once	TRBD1	CASSPGTGNQPQHF	TGCGCCAGCAGCCCGGGGACAGGTAATCAGCCCCAGCATTTT
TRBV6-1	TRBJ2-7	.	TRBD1	CASSEGDRGCF	TGTGCCAGCAGTGAGGGAGACAGGGGTTGCTTC
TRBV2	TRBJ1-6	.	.	CASSARPESIINSPLHF	TGTGCCAGCAGTGCGAGGCCAGAAAGTATTATTAATTCACCCCTCCACTTT
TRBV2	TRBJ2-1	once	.	CASSEGGDEQFF	TGTGCCAGCAGTGAAGGGGGGGATGAGCAGTTCTTC
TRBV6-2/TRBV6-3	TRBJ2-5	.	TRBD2	CASSYSGAGGLQETQYF	TGTGCCAGCAGTTACTCGGGAGCGGGGGGCCTACAAGAGACCCAGTACTTC
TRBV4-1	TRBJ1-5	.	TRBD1	CASSRTLRTGNSNQPQHF	TGCGCCAGCAGCCGAACTTTACGGACAGGGAATAGCAATCAGCCCCAGCATTTT
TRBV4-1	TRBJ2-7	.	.	CASSQLDNSYEQYF	TGCGCCAGCAGCCAACTTGACAACTCCTACGAGCAGTACTTC
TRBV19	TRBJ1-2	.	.	CASSTAAETNYGYTF	TGTGCCAGTAGTACCGCCGCAGAAACTAACTATGGCTACACCTTC
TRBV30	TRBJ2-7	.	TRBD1	CAWSPAGQGAYEQYF	TGTGCCTGGAGTCCAGCGGGACAGGGGGCCTACGAGCAGTACTTC
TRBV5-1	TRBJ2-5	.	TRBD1	CASSPRQGQETQYF	TGCGCCAGCAGCCCCCGACAGGGTCAAGAGACCCAGTACTTC
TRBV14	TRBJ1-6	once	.	CASSQDIAGSPLHF	TGTGCCAGCAGCCAAGATATTGCGGGTTCACCCCTCCACTTT
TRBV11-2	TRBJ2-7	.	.	CASSSGPILYF	TGTGCCAGCAGCTCTGGGCCTATCTTGTACTTC
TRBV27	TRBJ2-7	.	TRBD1	CASGQGGEQYF	TGTGCCAGTGGACAGGGAGGTGAGCAGTACTTC
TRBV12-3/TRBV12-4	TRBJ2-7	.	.	CASSLGGGYEQYF	TGTGCCAGCAGTTTGGGCGGAGGCTACGAGCAGTACTTC
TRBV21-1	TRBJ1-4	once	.	CASSLGQPWTLEKLFF	TGTGCCAGCAGCCTCGGACAGCCCTGGACGTTGGAAAAACTGTTTTTT
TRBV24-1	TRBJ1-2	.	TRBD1	CATSDPTGTGIHYGYTF	TGTGCCACCAGTGACCCTACCGGGACAGGGATACACTATGGCTACACCTTC
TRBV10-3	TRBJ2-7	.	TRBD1	CAISEARDRAYEQYF	TGTGCCATCAGTGAGGCCCGGGACAGGGCCTACGAGCAGTACTTC
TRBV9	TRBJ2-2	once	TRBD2	CASSVRGDTGELFF	TGTGCCAGCAGCGTGCGGGGGGACACCGGGGAGCTGTTTTTT
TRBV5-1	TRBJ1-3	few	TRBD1	CASSLEPTGRNTIYF	TGCGCCAGCAGCTTGGAACCGACAGGGAGGAACACCATATATTTT
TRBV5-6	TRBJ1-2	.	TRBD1	CASSSSGGYVSGYTF	TGTGCCAGCAGCTCATCAGGGGGCTATGTGAGCGGCTACACCTTC
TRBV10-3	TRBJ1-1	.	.	CAISESGGMAMNTEAFF	TGTGCCATCAGTGAGTCGGGGGGGATGGCTATGAACACTGAAGCTTTCTTT
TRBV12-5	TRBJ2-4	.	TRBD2	CASGLVGGNIQYF	TGTGCTAGTGGTTTGGTGGGAGGGAACATTCAGTACTTC
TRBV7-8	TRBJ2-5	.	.	CASSRGRQTQETQYF	TGTGCCAGCAGCCGAGGGCGACAGACCCAAGAGACCCAGTACTTC
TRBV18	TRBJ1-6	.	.	CASSLSGDLKRGNSPLHF	TGTGCCAGCTCACTTTCCGGGGACCTTAAACGGGGGAATTCACCCCTCCACTTT
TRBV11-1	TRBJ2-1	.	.	CASSLQVSSYNEQFF	TGTGCCAGCAGCCTACAGGTGAGCTCCTACAATGAGCAGTTCTTC
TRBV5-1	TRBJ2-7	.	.	CASSLGGGGPTYEQYF	TGCGCCAGCAGCTTGGGGGGCGGGGGCCCGACCTACGAGCAGTACTTC
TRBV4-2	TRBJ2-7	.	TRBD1	CASSQVGGQGGSSREQYF	TGTGCCAGCAGCCAAGTTGGGGGACAGGGAGGGTCGTCTCGGGAGCAGTACTTC
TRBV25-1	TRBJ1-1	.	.	CASSEYSVTEGTEAFF	TGTGCCAGCAGTGAATATTCCGTTACAGAGGGCACTGAAGCTTTCTTT
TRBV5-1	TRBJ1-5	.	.	CASIQNQPQHF	TGCGCCAGCATCCAAAATCAGCCCCAGCATTTT
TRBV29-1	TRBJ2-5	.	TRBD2	CSVEGGLAGDQETQYF	TGCAGCGTTGAAGGCGGGCTAGCGGGGGACCAAGAGACCCAGTACTTC
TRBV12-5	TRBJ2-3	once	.	CASRAGRSTDTQYF	TGTGCTAGCAGGGCGGGGAGGAGCACAGATACGCAGTATTTT